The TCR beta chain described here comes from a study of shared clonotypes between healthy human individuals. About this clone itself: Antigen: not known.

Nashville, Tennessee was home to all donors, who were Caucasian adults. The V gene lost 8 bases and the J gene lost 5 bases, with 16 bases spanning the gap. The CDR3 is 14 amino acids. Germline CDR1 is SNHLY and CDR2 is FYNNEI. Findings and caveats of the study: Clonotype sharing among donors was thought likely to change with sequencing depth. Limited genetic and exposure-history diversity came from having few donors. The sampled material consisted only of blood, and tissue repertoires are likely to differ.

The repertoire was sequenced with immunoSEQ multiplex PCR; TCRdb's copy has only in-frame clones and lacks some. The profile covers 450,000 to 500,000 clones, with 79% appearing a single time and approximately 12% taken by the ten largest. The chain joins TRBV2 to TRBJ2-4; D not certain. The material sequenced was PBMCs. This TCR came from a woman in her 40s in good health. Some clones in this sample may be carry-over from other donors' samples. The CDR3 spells CASYRDPNENIQYF. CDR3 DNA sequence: TGTGCCAGCTATCGCGACCCGAACGAAAACATTCAGTACTTC.